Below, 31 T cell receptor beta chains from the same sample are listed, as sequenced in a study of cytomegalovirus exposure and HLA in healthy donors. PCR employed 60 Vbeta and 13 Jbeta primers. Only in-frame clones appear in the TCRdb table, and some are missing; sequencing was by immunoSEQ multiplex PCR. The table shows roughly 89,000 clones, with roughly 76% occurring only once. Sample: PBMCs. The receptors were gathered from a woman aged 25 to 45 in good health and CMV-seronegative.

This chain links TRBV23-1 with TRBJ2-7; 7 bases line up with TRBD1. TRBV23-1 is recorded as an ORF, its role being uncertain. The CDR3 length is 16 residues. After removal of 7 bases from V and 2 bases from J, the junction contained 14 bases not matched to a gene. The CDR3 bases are TGCGCCAGCATCCCCCCTACAGGGGACCAAACCTACGAGCAGTACTTC. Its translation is CASIPPTGDQTYEQYF.

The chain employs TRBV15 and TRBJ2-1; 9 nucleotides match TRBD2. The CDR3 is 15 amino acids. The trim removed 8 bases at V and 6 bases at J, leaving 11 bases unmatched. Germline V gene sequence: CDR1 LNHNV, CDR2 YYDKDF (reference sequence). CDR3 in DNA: TGTGCCACCGTGCCCGGACTAGCGTTTTTCAATGAGCAGTTCTTC. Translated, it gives CATVPGLAFFNEQFF.

DNA for the CDR3: TGTGCCAGCAGTGACGGGACTACGGTCCAAGAGACCCAGTACTTC. Translated: CASSDGTTVQETQYF. The chain combines TRBV28 with TRBJ2-5; 7 bases fit TRBD2. Losses at the gene ends were 5 bases for V and 1 base for J; bases not matched to a gene: 7. The CDR3 is 15 residues long. Germline V gene sequence: CDR1 MDHEN, CDR2 SYDVKM.

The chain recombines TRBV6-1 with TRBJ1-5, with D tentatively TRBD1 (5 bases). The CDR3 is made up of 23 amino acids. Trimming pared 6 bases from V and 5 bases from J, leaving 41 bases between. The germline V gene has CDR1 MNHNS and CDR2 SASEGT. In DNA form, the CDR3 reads TGTGCCAGCAGCGAACCCTCGGGGGGAGGATTTGTTGAGGATTTGTTGCGACATCAGCCCCAGCATTTT. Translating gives CASSEPSGGGFVEDLLRHQPQHF.

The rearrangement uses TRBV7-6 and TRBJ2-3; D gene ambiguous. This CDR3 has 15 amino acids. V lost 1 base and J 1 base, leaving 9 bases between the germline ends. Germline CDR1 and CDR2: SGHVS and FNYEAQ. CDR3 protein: CASSLGAGGTDTQYF. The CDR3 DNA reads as TGTGCCAGCAGCTTAGGAGCCGGAGGCACAGATACGCAGTATTTT. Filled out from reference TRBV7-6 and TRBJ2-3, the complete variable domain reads GAGVSQSPRYKVTKRGQDVALRCDPISGHVSLYWYRQALGQGPEFLTYFNYEAQQDKSGLPNDRFSAERPEGSISTLTIQRTEQRDSAMYRCASSLGAGGTDTQYFGPGTRLTVL.

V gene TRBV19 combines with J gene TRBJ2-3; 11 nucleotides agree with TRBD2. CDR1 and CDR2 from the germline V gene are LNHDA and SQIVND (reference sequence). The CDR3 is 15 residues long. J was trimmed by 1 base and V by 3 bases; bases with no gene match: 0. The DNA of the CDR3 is TGTGCCAGTAGTATGGGACTAGCGGGCACAGATACGCAGTATTTT. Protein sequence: CASSMGLAGTDTQYF.

The CDR3, as DNA: TGTGCCAGCACCCCGACCCCGGGATACGGGGAGCTGTTTTTT. This encodes CASTPTPGYGELFF. V usage is TRBV2 and J usage is TRBJ2-2; D is possibly TRBD2 (5 bases). V dropped 7 bases and J dropped 7 bases, with 16 bases sitting between them. This CDR3 comprises 14 residues. Germline V gene sequence: CDR1 SNHLY, CDR2 FYNNEI.

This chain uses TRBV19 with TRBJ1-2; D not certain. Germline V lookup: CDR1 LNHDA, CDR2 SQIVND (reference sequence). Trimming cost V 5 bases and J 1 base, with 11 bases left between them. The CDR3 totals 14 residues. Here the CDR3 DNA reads TGTGCCAGTAGTGCGAGCGGCGGTAACTATGGCTACACCTTC. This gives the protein CASSASGGNYGYTF. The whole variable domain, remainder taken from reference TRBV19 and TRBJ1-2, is DGGITQSPKYLFRKEGQNVTLSCEQNLNHDAMYWYRQDPGQGLRLIYYSQIVNDFQKGDIAEGYSVSREKKESFPLTVTSAQKNPTAFYLCASSASGGNYGYTFGSGTRLTVV.

The CDR3 sequence: CASSPVQETQYF. CDR3 coding DNA: TGTGCCAGCAGCCCTGTGCAAGAGACCCAGTACTTC. The chain couples TRBV28 to TRBJ2-5; D is undetermined. The CDR3 length is 12 residues. The V end lost 6 bases, the J end lost 2 bases, and 7 bases lay between the germline ends. Germline V gene lookup returns CDR1 MDHEN and CDR2 SYDVKM. The full variable domain, in which reference TRBV28 and TRBJ2-5 provide the parts outside the CDR3, is DVKVTQSSRYLVKRTGEKVFLECVQDMDHENMFWYRQDPGLGLRLIYFSYDVKMKEKGDIPEGYSVSREKKERFSLILESASTNQTSMYLCASSPVQETQYFGPGTRLLVL.

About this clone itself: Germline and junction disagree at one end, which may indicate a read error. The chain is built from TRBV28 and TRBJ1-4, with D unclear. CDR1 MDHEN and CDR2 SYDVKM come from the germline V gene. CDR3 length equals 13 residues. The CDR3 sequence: CASGLPLQWKLFF. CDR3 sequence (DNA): TGTGCCAGCGGTTTACCCCTACAGTGGAAACTGTTTTTT.

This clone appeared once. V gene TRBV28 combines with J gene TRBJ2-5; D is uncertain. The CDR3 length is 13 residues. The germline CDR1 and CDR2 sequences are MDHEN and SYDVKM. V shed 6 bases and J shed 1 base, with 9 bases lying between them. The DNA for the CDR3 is TGTGCCAGCAGAGACCCGGGCCAAGAGACCCAGTACTTC. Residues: CASRDPGQETQYF. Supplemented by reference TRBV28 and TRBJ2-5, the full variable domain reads DVKVTQSSRYLVKRTGEKVFLECVQDMDHENMFWYRQDPGLGLRLIYFSYDVKMKEKGDIPEGYSVSREKKERFSLILESASTNQTSMYLCASRDPGQETQYFGPGTRLLVL.

CDR3 in DNA: TGTGCCAGTAGTATGCGGGGGCCGGGGGAAAAACTGTTTTTT. Protein sequence: CASSMRGPGEKLFF. V usage is TRBV19 and J usage is TRBJ1-4; D is perhaps TRBD1 (6 bases). This CDR3 comprises 14 residues. V was trimmed by 3 bases and J by 8 bases, leaving 13 bases between them. Germline V gene lookup returns CDR1 LNHDA and CDR2 SQIVND (reference sequence).

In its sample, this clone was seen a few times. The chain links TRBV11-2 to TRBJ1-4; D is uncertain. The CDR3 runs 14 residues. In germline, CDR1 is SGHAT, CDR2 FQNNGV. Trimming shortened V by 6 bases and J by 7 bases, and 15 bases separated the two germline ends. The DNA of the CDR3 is TGTGCCAGCAGACCAAAGGTTCCGGGTGAAAAACTGTTTTTT. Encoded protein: CASRPKVPGEKLFF.

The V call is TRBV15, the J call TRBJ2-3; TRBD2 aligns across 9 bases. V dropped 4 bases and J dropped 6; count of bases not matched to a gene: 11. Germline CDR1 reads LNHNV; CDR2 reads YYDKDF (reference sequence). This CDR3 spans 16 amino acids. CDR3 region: CATSILPGLASDTQYF. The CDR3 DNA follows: TGTGCCACCAGCATACTACCGGGACTAGCCTCCGATACGCAGTATTTT.

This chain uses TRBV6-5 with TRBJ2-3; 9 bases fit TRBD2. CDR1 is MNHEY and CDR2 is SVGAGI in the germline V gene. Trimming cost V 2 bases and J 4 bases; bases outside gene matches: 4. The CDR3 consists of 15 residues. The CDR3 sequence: CASSYGGRAPDTQYF. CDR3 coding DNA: TGTGCCAGCAGTTACGGCGGGAGGGCCCCAGATACGCAGTATTTT.

CDR3 nucleotide sequence: TGCGCCAGCAGCCAAAGCGGCAGGGGAGAGACCCAGTACTTC. Protein sequence: CASSQSGRGETQYF. V and J are TRBV4-1 and TRBJ2-5; D possibly corresponds to TRBD1 (6 bases). CDR3 size: 14 residues. V dropped 2 bases and J dropped 4 bases, with 11 bases sitting between them. Germline V CDR1 and CDR2: MGHRA, YSYEKL.

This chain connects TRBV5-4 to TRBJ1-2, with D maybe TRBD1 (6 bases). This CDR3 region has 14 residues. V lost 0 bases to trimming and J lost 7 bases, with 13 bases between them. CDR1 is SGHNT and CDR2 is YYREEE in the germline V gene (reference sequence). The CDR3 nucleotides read TGTGCCAGCAGCTTGGAGGCAGGGGCGGGTGGCTACACCTTC. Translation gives CASSLEAGAGGYTF.

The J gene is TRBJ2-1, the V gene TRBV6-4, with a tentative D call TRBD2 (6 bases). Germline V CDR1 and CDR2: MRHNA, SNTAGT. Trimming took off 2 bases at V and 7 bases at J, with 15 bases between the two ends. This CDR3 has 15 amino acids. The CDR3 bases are TGTGCCAGCAGTGACCAGCGGAGGGATACAAATGAGCAGTTCTTC. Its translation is CASSDQRRDTNEQFF.

For the CDR3, the DNA is TGTGCCAGCAGCGACAGCTCTGGAAACACCATATATTTT. Encoded protein: CASSDSSGNTIYF. This chain joins TRBV9 and TRBJ1-3, with D uncertain. Trimming left V 3 bases short and J 0 bases short, with 4 bases between. CDR3 length: 13 residues. Looked up from germline, CDR1 is SGDLS and CDR2 is YYNGEE.

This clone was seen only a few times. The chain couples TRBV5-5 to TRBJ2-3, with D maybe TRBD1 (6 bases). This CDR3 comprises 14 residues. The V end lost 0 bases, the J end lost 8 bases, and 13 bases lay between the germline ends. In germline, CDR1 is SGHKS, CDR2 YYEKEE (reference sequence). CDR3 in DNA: TGTGCCAGCAGCTTGGACTGGGGGCAACCTACGCAGTATTTT. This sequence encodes CASSLDWGQPTQYF.

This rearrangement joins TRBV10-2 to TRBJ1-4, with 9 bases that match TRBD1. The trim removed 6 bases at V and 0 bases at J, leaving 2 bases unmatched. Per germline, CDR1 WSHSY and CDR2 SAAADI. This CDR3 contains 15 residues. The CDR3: CASRDRGATNEKLFF. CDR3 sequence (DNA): TGCGCCAGCAGGGACAGGGGCGCAACTAATGAAAAACTGTTTTTT.

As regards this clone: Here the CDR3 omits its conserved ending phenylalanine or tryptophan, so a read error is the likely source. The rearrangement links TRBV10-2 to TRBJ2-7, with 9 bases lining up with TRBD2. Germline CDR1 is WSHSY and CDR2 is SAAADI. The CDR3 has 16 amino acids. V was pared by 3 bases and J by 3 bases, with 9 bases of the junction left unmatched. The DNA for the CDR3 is TGCGCCAGCAGTGAAGGGTATGGCGGGAGGGACTACGAGCAGTACCTC. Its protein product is CASSEGYGGRDYEQYL.

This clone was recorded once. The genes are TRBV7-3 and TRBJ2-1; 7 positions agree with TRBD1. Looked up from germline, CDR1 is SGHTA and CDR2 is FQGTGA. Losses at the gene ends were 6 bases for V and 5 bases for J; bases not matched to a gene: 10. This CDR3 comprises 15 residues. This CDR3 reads CASRRLGQRDNEQFF. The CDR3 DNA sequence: TGTGCCAGCAGGAGATTGGGACAGAGAGACAATGAGCAGTTCTTC. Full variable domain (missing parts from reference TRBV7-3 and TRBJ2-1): GAGVSQTPSNKVTEKGKYVELRCDPISGHTALYWYRQSLGQGPEFLIYFQGTGAADDSGLPNDRFFAVRPEGSVSTLKIQRTERGDSAVYLCASRRLGQRDNEQFFGPGTRLTVL.

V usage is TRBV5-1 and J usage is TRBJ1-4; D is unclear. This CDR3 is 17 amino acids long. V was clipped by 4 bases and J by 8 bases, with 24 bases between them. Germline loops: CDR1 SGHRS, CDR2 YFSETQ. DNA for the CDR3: TGCGCCAGCAGCCCCGGACCTTTAAAAATTGGGAGCGAAAAACTGTTTTTT. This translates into CASSPGPLKIGSEKLFF. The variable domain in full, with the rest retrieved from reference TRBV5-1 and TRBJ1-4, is KAGVTQTPRYLIKTRGQQVTLSCSPISGHRSVSWYQQTPGQGLQFLFEYFSETQRNKGNFPGRFSGRQFSNSRSEMNVSTLELGDSALYLCASSPGPLKIGSEKLFFGSGTQLSVL.

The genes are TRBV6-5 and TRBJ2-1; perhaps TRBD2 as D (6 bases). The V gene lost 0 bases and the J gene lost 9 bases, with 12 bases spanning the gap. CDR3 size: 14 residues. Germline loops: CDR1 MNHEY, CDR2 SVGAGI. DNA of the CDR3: TGTGCCAGCAGTTACTCGTGGGAGGCAGGTGAGCAGTTCTTC. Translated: CASSYSWEAGEQFF.

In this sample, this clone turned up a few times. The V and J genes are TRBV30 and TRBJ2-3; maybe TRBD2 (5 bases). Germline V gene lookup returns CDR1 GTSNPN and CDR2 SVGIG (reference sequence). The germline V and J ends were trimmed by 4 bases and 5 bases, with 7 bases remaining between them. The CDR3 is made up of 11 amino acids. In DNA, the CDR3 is TGTGCCTGGACGGGGTTAGATACGCAGTATTTT. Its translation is CAWTGLDTQYF.

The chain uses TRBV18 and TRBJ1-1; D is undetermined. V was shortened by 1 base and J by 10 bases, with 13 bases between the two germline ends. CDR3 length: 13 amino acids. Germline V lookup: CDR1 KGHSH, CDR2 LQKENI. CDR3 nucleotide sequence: TGTGCCAGCTCACCACGGGCAGGTGAGTTAGCTTTCTTT. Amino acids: CASSPRAGELAFF.

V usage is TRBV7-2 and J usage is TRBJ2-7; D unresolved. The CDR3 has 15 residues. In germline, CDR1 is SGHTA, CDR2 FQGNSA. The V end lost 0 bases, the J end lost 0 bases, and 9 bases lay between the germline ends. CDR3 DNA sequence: TGTGCCAGCAGCTTAGCGTTTACGGTCTCCTACGAGCAGTACTTC. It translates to CASSLAFTVSYEQYF.

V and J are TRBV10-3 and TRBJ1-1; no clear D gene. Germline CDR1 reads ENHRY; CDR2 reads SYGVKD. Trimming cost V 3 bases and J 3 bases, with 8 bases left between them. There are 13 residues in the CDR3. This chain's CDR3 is CAISDVEDTEAFF. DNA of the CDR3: TGTGCCATCAGTGACGTGGAGGACACTGAAGCTTTCTTT.

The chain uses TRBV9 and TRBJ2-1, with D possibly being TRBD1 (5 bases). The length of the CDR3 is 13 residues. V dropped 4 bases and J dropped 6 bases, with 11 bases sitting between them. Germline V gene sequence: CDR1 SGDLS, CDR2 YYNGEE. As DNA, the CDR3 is TGTGCCAGCAGCCCAGGACACCCCAATGAGCAGTTCTTC. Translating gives CASSPGHPNEQFF. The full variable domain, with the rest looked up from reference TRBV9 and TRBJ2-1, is DSGVTQTPKHLITATGQRVTLRCSPRSGDLSVYWYQQSLDQGLQFLIQYYNGEERAKGNILERFSAQQFPDLHSELNLSSLELGDSALYFCASSPGHPNEQFFGPGTRLTVL.

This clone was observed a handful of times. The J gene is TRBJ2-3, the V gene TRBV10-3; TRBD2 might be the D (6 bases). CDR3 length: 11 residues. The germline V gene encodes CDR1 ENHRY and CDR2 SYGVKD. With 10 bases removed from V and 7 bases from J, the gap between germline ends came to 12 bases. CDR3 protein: CASGTQHTQYF. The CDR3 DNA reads TGTGCCAGCGGGACCCAGCATACGCAGTATTTT.